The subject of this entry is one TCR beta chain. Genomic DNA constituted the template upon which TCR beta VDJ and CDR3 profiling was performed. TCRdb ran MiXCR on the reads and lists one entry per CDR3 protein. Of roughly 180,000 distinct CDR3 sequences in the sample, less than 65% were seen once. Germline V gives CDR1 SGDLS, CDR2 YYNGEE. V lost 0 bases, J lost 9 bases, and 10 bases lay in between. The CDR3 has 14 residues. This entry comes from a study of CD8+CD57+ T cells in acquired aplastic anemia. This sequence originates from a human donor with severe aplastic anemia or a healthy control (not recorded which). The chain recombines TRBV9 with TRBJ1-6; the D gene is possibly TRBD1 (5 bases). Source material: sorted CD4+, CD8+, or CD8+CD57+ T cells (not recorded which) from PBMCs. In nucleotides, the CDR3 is TGTGCCAGCAGCGTAGCCGGGGGTGCTTCACCCCTCCACTTT. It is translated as CASSVAGGASPLHF.